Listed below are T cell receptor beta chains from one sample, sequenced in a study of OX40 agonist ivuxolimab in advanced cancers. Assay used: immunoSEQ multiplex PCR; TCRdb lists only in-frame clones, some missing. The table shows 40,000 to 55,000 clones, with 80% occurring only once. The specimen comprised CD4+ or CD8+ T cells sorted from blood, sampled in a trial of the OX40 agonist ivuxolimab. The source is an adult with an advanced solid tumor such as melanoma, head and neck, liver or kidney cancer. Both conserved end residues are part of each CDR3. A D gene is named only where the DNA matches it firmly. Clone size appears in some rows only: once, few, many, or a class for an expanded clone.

CDR3aa: CASVRTSGRGDTQYF
CDR3nt: TGTGCCAGCGTCCGGACTAGCGGGAGGGGAGATACGCAGTATTTT
d_gene: TRBD2
abundance: NA
j_gene: TRBJ2-3
v_gene: TRBV2

CDR3aa: CASSLEWAGGGSGNTIYF
CDR3nt: TGTGCCAGCAGCTTAGAGTGGGCAGGGGGCGGCTCTGGAAACACCATATATTTT
d_gene: TRBD1
abundance: NA
j_gene: TRBJ1-3
v_gene: TRBV7-2

CDR3aa: CASSLVGGYSNQPQHF
CDR3nt: TGTGCCAGCAGTTTAGTTGGGGGATATAGCAATCAGCCCCAGCATTTT
d_gene: NA
abundance: NA
j_gene: TRBJ1-5
v_gene: TRBV27

CDR3aa: CASSFLGAGELFF
CDR3nt: TGTGCCAGCAGCTTCTTAGGGGCCGGGGAGCTGTTTTTT
d_gene: NA
abundance: NA
j_gene: TRBJ2-2
v_gene: TRBV11-2

CDR3aa: CASSLPGGNQPQHF
CDR3nt: TGTGCCAGCAGTTTACCGGGGGGCAATCAGCCCCAGCATTTT
d_gene: NA
abundance: few
j_gene: TRBJ1-5
v_gene: TRBV28

CDR3aa: CASSFGSSGTTDTQYF
CDR3nt: TGTGCCAGCAGCTTCGGGAGTAGCGGTACCACAGATACGCAGTATTTT
d_gene: NA
abundance: NA
j_gene: TRBJ2-3
v_gene: TRBV7-9

CDR3aa: CASSPPGSGLYEQYF
CDR3nt: TGTGCCAGCTCACCCCCCGGGTCGGGGTTATACGAGCAGTACTTC
d_gene: NA
abundance: NA
j_gene: TRBJ2-7
v_gene: TRBV18

CDR3aa: CASSFREQYF
CDR3nt: TGTGCCAGCAGCTTTCGCGAGCAGTACTTC
d_gene: NA
abundance: NA
j_gene: TRBJ2-7
v_gene: TRBV7-4

CDR3aa: CASTPGSSRGYTF
CDR3nt: TGTGCCAGCACCCCCGGGAGTAGTCGGGGCTACACCTTC
d_gene: NA
abundance: NA
j_gene: TRBJ1-2
v_gene: TRBV6-6

CDR3aa: CASSPRGNSPYERQYF
CDR3nt: TGTGCCAGCAGCCCCCGGGGGAACAGTCCCTACGAGCGGCAGTACTTC
d_gene: NA
abundance: NA
j_gene: TRBJ2-7
v_gene: TRBV11-1

CDR3aa: CASSSGPGRDTDTQYF
CDR3nt: TGTGCCAGCAGCTCGGGACCAGGCCGAGACACAGATACGCAGTATTTT
d_gene: NA
abundance: NA
j_gene: TRBJ2-3
v_gene: TRBV5-4

CDR3aa: CASSPSGNTIYF
CDR3nt: TGTGCCAGCAGCCCCTCTGGAAACACCATATATTTT
d_gene: NA
abundance: few
j_gene: TRBJ1-3
v_gene: TRBV6-5

CDR3aa: CASSSRIEQYF
CDR3nt: TGTGCCAGCAGCTCTAGGATTGAGCAGTACTTC
d_gene: NA
abundance: NA
j_gene: TRBJ2-7
v_gene: TRBV5-6

CDR3aa: CASSYPGTYEQYF
CDR3nt: TGTGCCAGCAGTTACCCGGGTACCTACGAGCAGTACTTC
d_gene: NA
abundance: NA
j_gene: TRBJ2-7
v_gene: TRBV6-6

CDR3aa: CASSPDSLYGYTF
CDR3nt: TGCGCCAGCAGCCCGGACAGCCTCTATGGCTACACCTTC
d_gene: NA
abundance: NA
j_gene: TRBJ1-2
v_gene: TRBV5-1

CDR3aa: CASSLLDTQYF
CDR3nt: TGTGCCAGCAGCTTGCTGGATACGCAGTATTTT
d_gene: NA
abundance: NA
j_gene: TRBJ2-3
v_gene: TRBV5-6

CDR3aa: CASSLSGTPVNEQFF
CDR3nt: TGTGCCAGCAGCCTTTCCGGAACACCCGTCAATGAGCAGTTCTTC
d_gene: NA
abundance: NA
j_gene: TRBJ2-1
v_gene: TRBV7-9

CDR3aa: CASSPLQGGEQYF
CDR3nt: TGTGCCAGCTCACCATTACAGGGGGGCGAGCAGTACTTC
d_gene: TRBD1
abundance: NA
j_gene: TRBJ2-7
v_gene: TRBV18

CDR3aa: CASRTRAISYEQYF
CDR3nt: TGTGCCAGTAGAACCAGGGCGATTTCGTACGAGCAGTACTTC
d_gene: NA
abundance: NA
j_gene: TRBJ2-7
v_gene: TRBV19

CDR3aa: CASSMAGGSYNEQFF
CDR3nt: TGTGCCAGCAGTATGGCCGGGGGGTCCTACAATGAGCAGTTCTTC
d_gene: TRBD2
abundance: NA
j_gene: TRBJ2-1
v_gene: TRBV28

CDR3aa: CASGWDVYNEQFF
CDR3nt: TGTGCTAGTGGCTGGGACGTCTACAATGAGCAGTTCTTC
d_gene: NA
abundance: NA
j_gene: TRBJ2-1
v_gene: TRBV12-5

CDR3aa: CSVAGGVAKNIQYF
CDR3nt: TGCAGCGTTGCGGGGGGAGTAGCCAAAAACATTCAGTACTTC
d_gene: TRBD2
abundance: NA
j_gene: TRBJ2-4
v_gene: TRBV29-1

CDR3aa: CASSQTWTGNEKLFF
CDR3nt: TGTGCCAGCAGCCAAACGTGGACAGGGAATGAAAAACTGTTTTTT
d_gene: TRBD1
abundance: NA
j_gene: TRBJ1-4
v_gene: TRBV7-6

CDR3aa: CASSLQGQGQGNEQFF
CDR3nt: TGTGCCAGCAGTCTTCAGGGACAGGGCCAAGGCAATGAGCAGTTCTTC
d_gene: TRBD1
abundance: NA
j_gene: TRBJ2-1
v_gene: TRBV27

CDR3aa: CASSLGSLGGRSSYEQYF
CDR3nt: TGTGCCAGCAGCTTAGGATCCCTGGGCGGGAGGAGCTCCTACGAGCAGTACTTC
d_gene: TRBD2
abundance: few
j_gene: TRBJ2-7
v_gene: TRBV7-2

CDR3aa: CASSIRLAGGGWAGANVLTF
CDR3nt: TGTGCCAGCAGCATTCGACTAGCGGGAGGGGGCTGGGCTGGGGCCAACGTCCTGACTTTC
d_gene: TRBD2
abundance: NA
j_gene: TRBJ2-6
v_gene: TRBV5-4

CDR3aa: CASTSGELNTGELFF
CDR3nt: TGTGCCAGTACATCGGGAGAGCTGAACACCGGGGAGCTGTTTTTT
d_gene: NA
abundance: NA
j_gene: TRBJ2-2
v_gene: TRBV19

CDR3aa: CASSEALGSYNEQFF
CDR3nt: TGTGCCAGCAGTGAAGCGCTTGGGAGTTACAATGAGCAGTTCTTC
d_gene: NA
abundance: NA
j_gene: TRBJ2-1
v_gene: TRBV6-1

CDR3aa: CASSLGTGMNYGYTF
CDR3nt: TGTGCCAGTAGCCTAGGCACAGGGATGAACTATGGCTACACCTTC
d_gene: NA
abundance: NA
j_gene: TRBJ1-2
v_gene: TRBV19

CDR3aa: CSVEDLGGNGYTF
CDR3nt: TGCAGCGTTGAAGATTTGGGGGGCAATGGCTACACCTTC
d_gene: NA
abundance: once
j_gene: TRBJ1-2
v_gene: TRBV29-1

CDR3aa: CASSAEGGGNTIYF
CDR3nt: TGCGCCAGCAGCGCTGAAGGAGGTGGAAACACCATATATTTT
d_gene: NA
abundance: few
j_gene: TRBJ1-3
v_gene: TRBV10-2

CDR3aa: CASSAQGSKNIQYF
CDR3nt: TGTGCCAGCAGCGCTCAGGGTAGCAAAAACATTCAGTACTTC
d_gene: NA
abundance: few
j_gene: TRBJ2-4
v_gene: TRBV28

CDR3aa: CASSSSDRVGETQYF
CDR3nt: TGTGCCAGCAGCTCGTCGGACAGGGTGGGAGAGACCCAGTACTTC
d_gene: TRBD1
abundance: NA
j_gene: TRBJ2-5
v_gene: TRBV11-2

CDR3aa: CASSPPTGTYEQYF
CDR3nt: TGTGCCAGCTCACCACCGACGGGGACCTACGAGCAGTACTTC
d_gene: NA
abundance: once
j_gene: TRBJ2-7
v_gene: TRBV18

CDR3aa: CATSRRVSYEQYF
CDR3nt: TGTGCCACCAGCAGGCGGGTTTCCTACGAGCAGTACTTC
d_gene: NA
abundance: NA
j_gene: TRBJ2-7
v_gene: TRBV15

CDR3aa: CASSFYIAGGREQYF
CDR3nt: TGTGCCAGCAGTTTTTATATAGCGGGAGGAAGGGAGCAGTACTTC
d_gene: TRBD2
abundance: once
j_gene: TRBJ2-7
v_gene: TRBV2

CDR3aa: CASKGQAHTGELFF
CDR3nt: TGCGCCAGCAAAGGACAGGCGCACACCGGGGAGCTGTTTTTT
d_gene: TRBD1
abundance: NA
j_gene: TRBJ2-2
v_gene: TRBV5-1

CDR3aa: CASSLSDRASEQYF
CDR3nt: TGTGCCAGCAGCTTATCCGACAGGGCGAGCGAGCAGTACTTC
d_gene: TRBD1
abundance: NA
j_gene: TRBJ2-7
v_gene: TRBV11-2

CDR3aa: CASRRTSGGTDTQYF
CDR3nt: TGTGCCAGCAGGAGGACTAGCGGGGGCACAGATACGCAGTATTTT
d_gene: TRBD2
abundance: NA
j_gene: TRBJ2-3
v_gene: TRBV6-1

CDR3aa: CASSWGGTVANEKLFF
CDR3nt: TGTGCCAGCAGCTGGGGGGGGACAGTGGCTAATGAAAAACTGTTTTTT
d_gene: TRBD1
abundance: NA
j_gene: TRBJ1-4
v_gene: TRBV7-9

CDR3aa: CASSQGRGPYNEQFF
CDR3nt: TGCGCCAGCAGCCAAGGCAGGGGGCCCTACAATGAGCAGTTCTTC
d_gene: TRBD1
abundance: NA
j_gene: TRBJ2-1
v_gene: TRBV4-3

CDR3aa: CASSLASSGTSGRARTDTQYF
CDR3nt: TGCGCCAGCAGCTTGGCCTCCTCCGGGACTAGCGGGAGGGCAAGGACAGATACGCAGTATTTT
d_gene: TRBD2
abundance: NA
j_gene: TRBJ2-3
v_gene: TRBV5-1

CDR3aa: CASSRQKAVGLFF
CDR3nt: TGTGCCAGCAGCCGCCAGAAAGCGGTAGGACTGTTTTTT
d_gene: NA
abundance: NA
j_gene: TRBJ1-4
v_gene: TRBV7-2

CDR3aa: CASSLEPSIYHYTF
CDR3nt: TGTGCCAGCAGCTTAGAACCGTCAATCTATCACTACACCTTC
d_gene: NA
abundance: NA
j_gene: TRBJ1-2
v_gene: TRBV7-2

CDR3aa: CASKKRGAGSNEQFF
CDR3nt: TGTGCCAGCAAGAAAAGGGGGGCTGGTAGCAATGAGCAGTTCTTC
d_gene: NA
abundance: NA
j_gene: TRBJ2-1
v_gene: TRBV2

CDR3aa: CASNLGTSRTDTQYF
CDR3nt: TGTGCCAGCAACCTGGGGACATCCCGCACAGATACGCAGTATTTT
d_gene: NA
abundance: NA
j_gene: TRBJ2-3
v_gene: TRBV6-5

CDR3aa: CASSVGTGSSYEQYF
CDR3nt: TGTGCCAGCAGTGTTGGGACGGGGAGCTCCTACGAGCAGTACTTC
d_gene: NA
abundance: NA
j_gene: TRBJ2-7
v_gene: TRBV28

CDR3aa: CSVKESGNTIYF
CDR3nt: TGCAGCGTTAAGGAATCTGGAAACACCATATATTTT
d_gene: NA
abundance: NA
j_gene: TRBJ1-3
v_gene: TRBV29-1

CDR3aa: CASIPTGLGNTIYF
CDR3nt: TGTGCCAGCATCCCTACGGGGTTAGGAAACACCATATATTTT
d_gene: NA
abundance: NA
j_gene: TRBJ1-3
v_gene: TRBV28

CDR3aa: CASTERDTNTGELFF
CDR3nt: TGTGCCAGCACCGAGCGGGACACGAACACCGGGGAGCTGTTTTTT
d_gene: NA
abundance: NA
j_gene: TRBJ2-2
v_gene: TRBV2

CDR3aa: CATRPEPTGELFF
CDR3nt: TGTGCCACCCGTCCGGAACCCACCGGGGAGCTGTTTTTT
d_gene: NA
abundance: NA
j_gene: TRBJ2-2
v_gene: TRBV15